One and the same sample provided the 10 T cell receptor beta chains below, sequenced in a study of cytomegalovirus exposure and HLA in healthy donors. 60 Vbeta and 13 Jbeta primers were used in PCR. Profiled with immunoSEQ multiplex PCR; TCRdb holds only in-frame clones, not every one. This sample yields approximately 78,000 clones, of which 65% to 70% are seen a single time; less than 25% belongs to the top ten. The material sequenced was PBMCs. The receptors originated from a man in his forties in good health and CMV-seropositive.

The chain employs TRBV9 and TRBJ1-3; D is uncertain. The CDR3 consists of 16 residues. V was clipped by 1 base and J by 0 bases, with 11 bases between them. Looked up from germline, CDR1 is SGDLS and CDR2 is YYNGEE. CDR3 residues: CASSVSSGVSGNTIYF. Here the CDR3 DNA reads TGTGCCAGCAGCGTAAGTTCGGGAGTCTCTGGAAACACCATATATTTT.

The chain joins TRBV4-3 to TRBJ2-5, with D perhaps TRBD1 (5 bases). Trimming pared 1 base from V and 5 bases from J, leaving 17 bases between. This CDR3 contains 16 residues. Germline V gene data show CDR1 as LGHNA and CDR2 as YSLEER. The CDR3 DNA is TGCGCCAGCAGCCAAGTCGACAGTTGGGATCGGGAGACCCAGTACTTC. As protein: CASSQVDSWDRETQYF.

The chain couples TRBV6-6 to TRBJ2-5, with D possibly matching TRBD1 (6 bases). Between the trimmed V and J ends, which lost 11 bases and 1 base, there was a span of 14 bases. This CDR3 has 13 residues. CDR1 is MNHNY and CDR2 is SVGAGI in the germline V gene (reference sequence). CDR3: CAYRAGVQETQYF. CDR3 sequence (DNA): TGTGCCTACCGAGCAGGGGTCCAAGAGACCCAGTACTTC.

V and J are TRBV4-3 and TRBJ1-1; TRBD1 agrees at 9 bases. Germline V gene data show CDR1 as LGHNA and CDR2 as YSLEER. The CDR3 sequence is 15 residues long. Losses at the gene ends were 3 bases for V and 4 bases for J; bases not matched to a gene: 6. The CDR3 coding sequence is TGCGCCAGCAGCCAGGGACAGGGCCGAGTCACTGAAGCTTTCTTT. This encodes CASSQGQGRVTEAFF.

This chain uses TRBV6-5 with TRBJ1-4, with a tentative D call TRBD1 (5 bases). This CDR3 comprises 15 residues. V gave up 0 bases and J gave up 5 bases, with 10 bases separating them. In germline, CDR1 is MNHEY, CDR2 SVGAGI. The CDR3 sequence is CASSYSYQGNEKLFF. CDR3 nucleotide sequence: TGTGCCAGCAGTTACTCGTATCAGGGAAATGAAAAACTGTTTTTT.

The genes are TRBV14 and TRBJ2-1; 7 bases fit TRBD1. The CDR3 runs 18 residues. Germline CDR1 and CDR2: SGHDN and FVKESK. J lost 4 bases, V lost 0 bases, and 12 bases had no gene match. The DNA for the CDR3 is TGTGCCAGCAGCCAAGATCGCGGACAGGTGCCGGATTACAATGAGCAGTTCTTC. Its translation: CASSQDRGQVPDYNEQFF.

The chain carries TRBV29-1 and TRBJ1-1; D unclear. Germline V gives CDR1 SQVTM, CDR2 ANQGSEA. The ends were cut back, 1 base at V and 3 bases at J, with 3 bases in the middle. The CDR3 totals 11 residues. In nucleotides, the CDR3 is TGCAGCGTTGAAGCATACACTGAAGCTTTCTTT. This gives the protein CSVEAYTEAFF.

The chain is built from TRBV6-5 and TRBJ1-2; 7 bases agree with TRBD1. The CDR3 is made up of 14 amino acids. The junction had 7 bases not matched to a gene; V was cut back by 5 bases and J by 4 bases. In germline, CDR1 is MNHEY, CDR2 SVGAGI. The CDR3 nucleotides are TGTGCCAGCAGTGACCTACAGGGGTTCTATGGCTACACCTTC. As protein: CASSDLQGFYGYTF.

The chain links TRBV15 to TRBJ2-7, with a possible D match to TRBD1 (5 bases). Trimming left V 0 bases short and J 0 bases short, with 12 bases between. CDR3 length: 16 amino acids. Germline CDR1 and CDR2: LNHNV and YYDKDF (reference sequence). The CDR3 DNA reads as TGTGCCACCAGCAGAGATTTGGCAGGACACTCCTACGAGCAGTACTTC. As protein: CATSRDLAGHSYEQYF.

The gene calls are TRBV5-1 and TRBJ2-7; weak D call: TRBD1 (6 bases). CDR1 and CDR2 (germline): SGHRS, YFSETQ. The CDR3 sequence is 15 residues long. The germline V and J ends were trimmed by 4 bases and 9 bases, with 23 bases remaining between them. The DNA for the CDR3 is TGCGCCAGCAGCCCGGTGTCAGGGGCAAAAGGCGCGCAGTACTTC. It translates to CASSPVSGAKGAQYF. Complete variable domain (other parts from reference TRBV5-1 and TRBJ2-7): KAGVTQTPRYLIKTRGQQVTLSCSPISGHRSVSWYQQTPGQGLQFLFEYFSETQRNKGNFPGRFSGRQFSNSRSEMNVSTLELGDSALYLCASSPVSGAKGAQYFGPGTRLTVT.